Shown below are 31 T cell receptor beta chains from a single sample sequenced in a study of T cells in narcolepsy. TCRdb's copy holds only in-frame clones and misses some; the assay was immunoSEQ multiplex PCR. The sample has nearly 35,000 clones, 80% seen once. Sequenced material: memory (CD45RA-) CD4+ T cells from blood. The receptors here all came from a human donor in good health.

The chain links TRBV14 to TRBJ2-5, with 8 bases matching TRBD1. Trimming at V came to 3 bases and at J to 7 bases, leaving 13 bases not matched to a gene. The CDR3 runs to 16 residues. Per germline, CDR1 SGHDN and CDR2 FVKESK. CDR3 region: CASSQTGTGNRMTQYF. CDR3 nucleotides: TGTGCCAGCAGCCAGACCGGGACAGGCAACCGTATGACCCAGTACTTC.

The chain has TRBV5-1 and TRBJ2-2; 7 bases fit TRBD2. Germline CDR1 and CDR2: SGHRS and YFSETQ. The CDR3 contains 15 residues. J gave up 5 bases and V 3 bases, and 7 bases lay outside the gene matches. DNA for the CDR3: TGCGCCAGCAGCTATTTTAGGGAGGGGACCGGGGAGCTGTTTTTT. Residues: CASSYFREGTGELFF.

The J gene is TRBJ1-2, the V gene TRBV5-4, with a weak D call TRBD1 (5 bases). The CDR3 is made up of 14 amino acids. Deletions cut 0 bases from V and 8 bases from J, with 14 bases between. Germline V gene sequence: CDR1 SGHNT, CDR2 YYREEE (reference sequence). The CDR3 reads CASSLEQAARGYTF. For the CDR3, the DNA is TGTGCCAGCAGCTTGGAACAGGCCGCAAGAGGCTACACCTTC.

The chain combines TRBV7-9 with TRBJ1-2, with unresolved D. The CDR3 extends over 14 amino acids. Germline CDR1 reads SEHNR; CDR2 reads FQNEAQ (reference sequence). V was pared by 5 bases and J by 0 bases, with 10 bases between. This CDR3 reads CASSPRTANYGYTF. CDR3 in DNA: TGTGCCAGCAGCCCTCGGACGGCTAACTATGGCTACACCTTC.

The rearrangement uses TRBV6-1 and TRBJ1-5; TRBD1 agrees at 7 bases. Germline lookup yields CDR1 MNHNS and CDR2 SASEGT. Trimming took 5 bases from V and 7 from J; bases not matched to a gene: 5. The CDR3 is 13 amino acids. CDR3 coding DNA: TGTGCCAGCAGTTCCCAGGGGGGGCAGCCCCAGCATTTT. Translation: CASSSQGGQPQHF.

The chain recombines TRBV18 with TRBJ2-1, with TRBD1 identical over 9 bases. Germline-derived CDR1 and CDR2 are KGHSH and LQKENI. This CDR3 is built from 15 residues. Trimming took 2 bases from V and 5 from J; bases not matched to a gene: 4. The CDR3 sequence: CASSPRQGGDNEQFF. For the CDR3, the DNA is TGTGCCAGCTCACCAAGACAGGGGGGGGACAATGAGCAGTTCTTC.

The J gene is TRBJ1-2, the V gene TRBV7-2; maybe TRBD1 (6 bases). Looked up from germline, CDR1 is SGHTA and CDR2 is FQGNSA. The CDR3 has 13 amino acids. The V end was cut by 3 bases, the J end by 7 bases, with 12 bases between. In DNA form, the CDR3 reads TGTGCCAGCAGCTTTCGGGGGGGCGGTGGCTACACCTTC. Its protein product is CASSFRGGGGYTF.

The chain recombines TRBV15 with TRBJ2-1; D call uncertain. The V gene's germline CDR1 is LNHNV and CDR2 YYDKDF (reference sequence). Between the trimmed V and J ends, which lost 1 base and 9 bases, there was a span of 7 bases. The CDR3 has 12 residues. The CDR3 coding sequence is TGTGCCACCAGCAGAGTGCGAAGTGAGCAGTTCTTC. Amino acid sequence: CATSRVRSEQFF.

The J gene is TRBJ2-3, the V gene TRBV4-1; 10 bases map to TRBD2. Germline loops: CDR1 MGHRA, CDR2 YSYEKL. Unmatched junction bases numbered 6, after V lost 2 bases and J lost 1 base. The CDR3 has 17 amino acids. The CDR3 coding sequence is TGCGCCAGCAGCCAAACGAGCGGGGGGGCCGGCACAGATACGCAGTATTTT. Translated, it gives CASSQTSGGAGTDTQYF.

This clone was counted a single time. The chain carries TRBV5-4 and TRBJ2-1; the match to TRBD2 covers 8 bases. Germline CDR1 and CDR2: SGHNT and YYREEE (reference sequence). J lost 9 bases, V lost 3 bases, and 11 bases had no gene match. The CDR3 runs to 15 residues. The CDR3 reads CASSSPGGGLGEQFF. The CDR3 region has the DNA TGTGCCAGCAGCTCCCCGGGGGGGGGTCTCGGTGAGCAGTTCTTC.

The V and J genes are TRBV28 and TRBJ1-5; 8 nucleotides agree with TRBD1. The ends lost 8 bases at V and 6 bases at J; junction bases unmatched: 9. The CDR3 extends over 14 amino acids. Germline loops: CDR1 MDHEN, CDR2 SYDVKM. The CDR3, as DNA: TGTGCCAGCGCCGGGCAGGGGGCCGGTCAGCCCCAGCATTTT. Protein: CASAGQGAGQPQHF.

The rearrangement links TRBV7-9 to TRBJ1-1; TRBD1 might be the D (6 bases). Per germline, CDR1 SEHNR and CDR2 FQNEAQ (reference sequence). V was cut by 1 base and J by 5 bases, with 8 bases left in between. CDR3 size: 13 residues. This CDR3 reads CASSLGQGTEAFF. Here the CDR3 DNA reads TGTGCCAGCAGCTTAGGGCAGGGGACTGAAGCTTTCTTT.

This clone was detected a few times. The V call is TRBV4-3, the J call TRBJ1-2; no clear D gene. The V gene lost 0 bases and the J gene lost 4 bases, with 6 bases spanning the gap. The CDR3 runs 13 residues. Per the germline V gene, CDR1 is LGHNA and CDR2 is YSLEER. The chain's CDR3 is CASSQDEGYGYTF. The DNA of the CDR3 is TGCGCCAGCAGCCAAGATGAGGGCTATGGCTACACCTTC.

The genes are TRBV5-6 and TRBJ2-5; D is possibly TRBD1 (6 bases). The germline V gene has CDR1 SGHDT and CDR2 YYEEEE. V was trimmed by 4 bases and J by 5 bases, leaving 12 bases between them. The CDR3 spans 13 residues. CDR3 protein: CASSQRGTETQYF. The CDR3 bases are TGTGCCAGCAGCCAGAGGGGGACGGAGACCCAGTACTTC.

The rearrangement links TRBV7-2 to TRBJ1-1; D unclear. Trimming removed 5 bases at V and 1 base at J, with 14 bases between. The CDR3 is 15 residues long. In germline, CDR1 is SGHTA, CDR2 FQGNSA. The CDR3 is CASSKTQVTNTEAFF. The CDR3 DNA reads TGTGCCAGCAGCAAGACCCAAGTCACGAACACTGAAGCTTTCTTT. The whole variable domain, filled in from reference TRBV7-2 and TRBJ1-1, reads GAGVSQSPSNKVTEKGKDVELRCDPISGHTALYWYRQSLGQGLEFLIYFQGNSAPDKSGLPSDRFSAERTGGSVSTLTIQRTQQEDSAVYLCASSKTQVTNTEAFFGQGTRLTVV.

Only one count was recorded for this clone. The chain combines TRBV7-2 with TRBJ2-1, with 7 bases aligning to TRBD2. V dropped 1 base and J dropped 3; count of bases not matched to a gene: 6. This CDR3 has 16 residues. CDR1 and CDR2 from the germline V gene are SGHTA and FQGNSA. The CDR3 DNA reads TGTGCCAGCAGCTTAGGGGACCGGGACTACTACAATGAGCAGTTCTTC. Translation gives CASSLGDRDYYNEQFF.

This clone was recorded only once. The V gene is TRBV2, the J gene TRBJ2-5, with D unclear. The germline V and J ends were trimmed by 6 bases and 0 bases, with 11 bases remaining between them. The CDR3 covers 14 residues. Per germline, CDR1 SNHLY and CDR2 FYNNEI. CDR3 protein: CASRAGRHQETQYF. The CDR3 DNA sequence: TGTGCCAGCAGAGCCGGACGGCACCAAGAGACCCAGTACTTC.

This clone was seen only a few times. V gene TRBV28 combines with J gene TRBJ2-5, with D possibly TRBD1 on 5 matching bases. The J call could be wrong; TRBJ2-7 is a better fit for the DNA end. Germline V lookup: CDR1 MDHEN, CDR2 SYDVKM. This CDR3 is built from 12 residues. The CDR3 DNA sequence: TGTGCCAGCAGTTTTGGACACCTCGAGCAGTACTTC. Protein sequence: CASSFGHLEQYF.

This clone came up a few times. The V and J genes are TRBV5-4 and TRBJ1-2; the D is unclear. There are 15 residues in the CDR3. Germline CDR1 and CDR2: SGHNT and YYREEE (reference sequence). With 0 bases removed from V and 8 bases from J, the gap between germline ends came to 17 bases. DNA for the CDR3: TGTGCCAGCAGCTTGGTAGGGCAGGCTGCGGGCGGCTACACCTTC. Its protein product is CASSLVGQAAGGYTF.

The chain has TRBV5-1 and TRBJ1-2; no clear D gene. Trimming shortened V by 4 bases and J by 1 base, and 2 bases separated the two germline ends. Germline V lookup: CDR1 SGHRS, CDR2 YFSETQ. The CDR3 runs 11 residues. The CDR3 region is CASSNNYGYTF. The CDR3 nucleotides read TGCGCCAGCAGCAATAACTATGGCTACACCTTC.

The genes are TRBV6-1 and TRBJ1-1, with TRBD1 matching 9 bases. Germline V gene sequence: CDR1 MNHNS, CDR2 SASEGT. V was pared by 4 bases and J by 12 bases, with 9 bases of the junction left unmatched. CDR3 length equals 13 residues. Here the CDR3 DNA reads TGTGCCAGCAGTGCAACGGGACAGGGTTGGACTTTCTTT. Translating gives CASSATGQGWTFF.

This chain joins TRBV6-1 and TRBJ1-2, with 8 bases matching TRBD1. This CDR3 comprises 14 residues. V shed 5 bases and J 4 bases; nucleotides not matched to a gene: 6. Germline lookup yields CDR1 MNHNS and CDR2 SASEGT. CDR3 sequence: CASSPGQGGYGYTF. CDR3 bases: TGTGCCAGCAGTCCCGGACAGGGCGGCTATGGCTACACCTTC.

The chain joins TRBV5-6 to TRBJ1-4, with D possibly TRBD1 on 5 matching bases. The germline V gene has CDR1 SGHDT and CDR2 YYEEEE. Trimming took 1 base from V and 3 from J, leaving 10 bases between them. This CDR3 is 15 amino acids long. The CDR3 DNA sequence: TGTGCCAGCAGCTTGTTACAGGCGGCTAATGAAAAACTGTTTTTT. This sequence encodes CASSLLQAANEKLFF. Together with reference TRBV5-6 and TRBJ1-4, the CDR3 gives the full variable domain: DAGVTQSPTHLIKTRGQQVTLRCSPKSGHDTVSWYQQALGQGPQFIFQYYEEEERQRGNFPDRFSGHQFPNYSSELNVNALLLGDSALYLCASSLLQAANEKLFFGSGTQLSVL.

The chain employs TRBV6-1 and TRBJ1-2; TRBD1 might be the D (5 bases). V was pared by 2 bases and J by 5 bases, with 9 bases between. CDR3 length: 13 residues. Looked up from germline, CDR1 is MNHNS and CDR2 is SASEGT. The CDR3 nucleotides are TGTGCCAGCAGTGAACGGGGGGGGTATGGCTACACCTTC. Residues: CASSERGGYGYTF.

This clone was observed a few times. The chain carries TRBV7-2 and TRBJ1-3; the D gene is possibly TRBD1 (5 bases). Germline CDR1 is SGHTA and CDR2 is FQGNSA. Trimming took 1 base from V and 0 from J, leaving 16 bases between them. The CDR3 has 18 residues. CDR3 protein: CASSLGRPGRVSGNTIYF. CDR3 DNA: TGTGCCAGCAGCTTAGGCCGACCAGGCAGGGTCTCTGGAAACACCATATATTTT.

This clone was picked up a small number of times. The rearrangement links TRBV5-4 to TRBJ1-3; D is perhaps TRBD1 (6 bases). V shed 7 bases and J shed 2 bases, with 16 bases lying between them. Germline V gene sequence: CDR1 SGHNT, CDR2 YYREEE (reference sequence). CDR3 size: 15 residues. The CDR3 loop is CASGQGRSAGNTIYF. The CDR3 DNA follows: TGTGCCAGCGGCCAGGGGCGTAGCGCTGGAAACACCATATATTTT.

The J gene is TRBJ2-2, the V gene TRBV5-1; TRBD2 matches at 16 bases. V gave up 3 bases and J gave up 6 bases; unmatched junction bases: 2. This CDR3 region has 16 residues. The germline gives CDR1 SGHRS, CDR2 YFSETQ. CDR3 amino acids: CASSSGLAGGSGELFF. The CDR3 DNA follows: TGCGCCAGCAGCTCGGGACTAGCGGGAGGGTCCGGGGAGCTGTTTTTT.

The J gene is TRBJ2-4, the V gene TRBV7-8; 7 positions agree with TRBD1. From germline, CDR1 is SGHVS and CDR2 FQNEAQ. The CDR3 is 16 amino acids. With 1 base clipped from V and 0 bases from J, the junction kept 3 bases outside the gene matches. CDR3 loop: CASSLGTGVAKNIQYF. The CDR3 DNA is TGTGCCAGCAGCTTAGGGACAGGAGTAGCCAAAAACATTCAGTACTTC.

The CDR3 spells CASSMDGISGNTIYF. CDR3 sequence (DNA): TGTGCCAGTAGTATGGACGGGATCTCTGGAAACACCATATATTTT. V and J are TRBV19 and TRBJ1-3, with unresolved D. The germline gives CDR1 LNHDA, CDR2 SQIVND (reference sequence). This CDR3 is 15 amino acids long. Trimming shortened V by 3 bases and J by 0 bases, and 9 bases separated the two germline ends.

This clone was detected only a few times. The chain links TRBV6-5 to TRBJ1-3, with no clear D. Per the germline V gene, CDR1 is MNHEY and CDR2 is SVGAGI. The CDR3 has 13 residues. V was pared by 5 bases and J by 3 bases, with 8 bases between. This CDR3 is CASSLWSGNTIYF. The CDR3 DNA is TGTGCCAGCAGTCTTTGGAGTGGAAACACCATATATTTT.

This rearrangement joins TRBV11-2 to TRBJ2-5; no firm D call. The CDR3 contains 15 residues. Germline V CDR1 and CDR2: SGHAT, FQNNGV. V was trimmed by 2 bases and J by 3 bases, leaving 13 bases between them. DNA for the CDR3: TGTGCCAGCAGCTTAAGCCCGGGCACAGAAGAGACCCAGTACTTC. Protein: CASSLSPGTEETQYF. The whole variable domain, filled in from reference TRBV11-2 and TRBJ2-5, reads EAGVAQSPRYKIIEKRQSVAFWCNPISGHATLYWYQQILGQGPKLLIQFQNNGVVDDSQLPKDRFSAERLKGVDSTLKIQPAKLEDSAVYLCASSLSPGTEETQYFGPGTRLLVL.